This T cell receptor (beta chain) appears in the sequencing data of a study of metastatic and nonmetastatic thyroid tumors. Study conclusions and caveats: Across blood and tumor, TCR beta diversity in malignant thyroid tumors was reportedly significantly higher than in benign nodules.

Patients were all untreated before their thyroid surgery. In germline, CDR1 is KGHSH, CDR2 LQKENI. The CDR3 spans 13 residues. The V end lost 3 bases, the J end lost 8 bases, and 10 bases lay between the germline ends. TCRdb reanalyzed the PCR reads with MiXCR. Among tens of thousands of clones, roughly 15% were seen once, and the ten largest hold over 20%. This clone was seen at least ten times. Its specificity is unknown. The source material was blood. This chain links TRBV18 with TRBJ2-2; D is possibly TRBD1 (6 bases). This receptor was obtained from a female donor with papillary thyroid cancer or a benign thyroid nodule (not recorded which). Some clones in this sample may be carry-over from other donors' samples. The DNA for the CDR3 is TGTGCCAGCTCACCTACAGGGCTGGGGGAGCTGTTTTTT. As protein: CASSPTGLGELFF.